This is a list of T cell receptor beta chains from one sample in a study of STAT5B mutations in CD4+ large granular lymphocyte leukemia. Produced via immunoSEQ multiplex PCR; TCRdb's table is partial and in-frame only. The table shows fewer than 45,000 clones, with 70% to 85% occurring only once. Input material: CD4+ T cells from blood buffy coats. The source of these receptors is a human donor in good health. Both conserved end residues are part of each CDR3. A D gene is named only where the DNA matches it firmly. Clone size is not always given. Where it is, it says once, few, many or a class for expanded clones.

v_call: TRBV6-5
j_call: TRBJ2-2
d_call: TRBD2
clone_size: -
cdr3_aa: CASREYGRAAGELFF
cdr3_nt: TGTGCCAGCAGGGAGTACGGGAGGGCGGCCGGGGAGCTGTTTTTT

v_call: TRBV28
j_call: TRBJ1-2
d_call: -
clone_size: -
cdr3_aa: CASRPGTFYGYTF
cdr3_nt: TGTGCCAGCAGGCCCGGGACATTTTATGGCTACACCTTC

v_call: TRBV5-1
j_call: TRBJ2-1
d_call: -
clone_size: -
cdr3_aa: CASSLGWSSYNEQFF
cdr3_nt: TGCGCCAGCAGCTTGGGTTGGAGCTCCTACAATGAGCAGTTCTTC

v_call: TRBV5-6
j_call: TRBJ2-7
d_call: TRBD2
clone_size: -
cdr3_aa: CASSLGGGMGYEQYF
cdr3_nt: TGTGCCAGCAGCTTGGGCGGGGGAATGGGCTACGAGCAGTACTTC

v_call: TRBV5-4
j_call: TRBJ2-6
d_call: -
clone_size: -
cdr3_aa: CASTRLGRTGANVLTF
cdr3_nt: TGTGCCAGCACTCGTTTAGGCAGGACTGGGGCCAACGTCCTGACTTTC

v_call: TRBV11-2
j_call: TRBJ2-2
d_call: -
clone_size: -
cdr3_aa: CASSSETGELFF
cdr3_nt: TGTGCCAGCAGTTCAGAGACCGGGGAGCTGTTTTTT

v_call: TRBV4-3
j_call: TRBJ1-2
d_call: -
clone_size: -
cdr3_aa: CASSQGWTDLNYGYTF
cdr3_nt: TGCGCCAGCAGCCAAGGGTGGACAGACCTAAACTATGGCTACACCTTC

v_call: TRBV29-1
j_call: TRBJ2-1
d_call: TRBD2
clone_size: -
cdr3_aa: CSVETNSGASYNEQFF
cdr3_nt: TGCAGCGTTGAAACGAATAGCGGGGCCTCCTACAATGAGCAGTTCTTC

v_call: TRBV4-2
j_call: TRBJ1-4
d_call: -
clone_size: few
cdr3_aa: CASSQSGLTGVPQEKLFF
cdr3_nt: TGTGCCAGCAGCCAATCAGGGTTAACGGGGGTCCCACAAGAAAAACTGTTTTTT

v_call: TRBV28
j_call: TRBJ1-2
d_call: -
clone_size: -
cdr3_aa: CASSSHGRGGYTF
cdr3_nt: TGTGCCAGCAGTTCCCACGGACGGGGTGGCTACACCTTC

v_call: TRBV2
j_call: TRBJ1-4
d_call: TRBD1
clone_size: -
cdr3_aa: CATSIGTGDEKLFF
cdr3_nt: TGTGCCACCTCTATTGGGACAGGGGATGAAAAACTGTTTTTT

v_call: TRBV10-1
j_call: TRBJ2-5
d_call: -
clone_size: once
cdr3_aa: CASDRSLGERETQYF
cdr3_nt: TGCGCCAGCGACAGGTCTCTGGGGGAAAGGGAGACCCAGTACTTC

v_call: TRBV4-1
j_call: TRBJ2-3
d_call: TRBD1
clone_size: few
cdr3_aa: CASSQGLYRGFSTDTQYF
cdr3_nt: TGCGCCAGCAGCCAAGGGCTGTACAGGGGATTCAGCACAGATACGCAGTATTTT

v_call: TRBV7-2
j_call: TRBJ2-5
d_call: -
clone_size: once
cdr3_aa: CASSLALETQYF
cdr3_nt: TGTGCCAGCAGCTTAGCGCTGGAGACCCAGTACTTC

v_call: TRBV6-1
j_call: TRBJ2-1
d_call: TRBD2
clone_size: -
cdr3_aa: CASSDPWTSGGDYNEQFF
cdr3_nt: TGTGCCAGCAGTGATCCTTGGACTAGCGGGGGGGACTACAATGAGCAGTTCTTC

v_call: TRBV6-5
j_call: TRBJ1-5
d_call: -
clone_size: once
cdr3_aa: CATQGQGTQPQHF
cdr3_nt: TGTGCCACACAGGGCCAGGGCACTCAGCCCCAGCATTTT

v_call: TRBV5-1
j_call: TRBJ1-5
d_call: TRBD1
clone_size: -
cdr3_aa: CASSSGEGAGQPQHF
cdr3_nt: TGCGCCAGCAGCTCGGGGGAGGGGGCCGGGCAGCCCCAGCATTTT

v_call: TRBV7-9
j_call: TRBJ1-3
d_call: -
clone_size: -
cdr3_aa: CASSPSRAGSGNTIYF
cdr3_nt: TGTGCCAGCAGCCCGAGTCGCGCAGGCTCTGGAAACACCATATATTTT

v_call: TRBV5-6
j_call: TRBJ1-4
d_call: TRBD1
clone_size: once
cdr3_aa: CASSLKGAGEKLFF
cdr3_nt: TGTGCCAGCAGCTTGAAGGGGGCCGGGGAAAAACTGTTTTTT

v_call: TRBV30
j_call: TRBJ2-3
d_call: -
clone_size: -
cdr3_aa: CAWSRGQRNTQYF
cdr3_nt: TGTGCCTGGAGTCGAGGGCAGAGGAATACGCAGTATTTT

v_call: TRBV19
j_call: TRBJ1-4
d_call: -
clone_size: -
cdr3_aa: CASSVDRGGEKLFF
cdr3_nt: TGTGCCAGTAGTGTCGACAGAGGGGGGGAAAAACTGTTTTTT

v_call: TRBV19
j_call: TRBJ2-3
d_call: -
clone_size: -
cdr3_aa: CASSPVGALDTQYF
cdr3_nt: TGTGCCAGTAGCCCAGTGGGGGCTTTGGATACGCAGTATTTT

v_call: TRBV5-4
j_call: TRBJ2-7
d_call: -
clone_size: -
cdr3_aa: CASSFGDVLPYEQYF
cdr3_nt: TGTGCCAGCAGCTTCGGTGACGTCCTACCCTACGAGCAGTACTTC

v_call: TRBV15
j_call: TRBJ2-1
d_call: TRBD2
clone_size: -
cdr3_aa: CATSREWTSGSRRDSYNEQFF
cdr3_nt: TGTGCCACCAGCAGGGAATGGACTAGCGGGAGTAGAAGGGACTCCTACAATGAGCAGTTCTTC

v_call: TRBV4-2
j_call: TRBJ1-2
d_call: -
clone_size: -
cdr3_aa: CASSQGQVEVYGYTF
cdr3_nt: TGTGCCAGCAGCCAAGGACAGGTCGAAGTCTATGGCTACACCTTC

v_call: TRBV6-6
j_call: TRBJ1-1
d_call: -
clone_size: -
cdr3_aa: CASSYSLGQGAEAFF
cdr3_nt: TGTGCCAGCAGTTACAGTCTCGGTCAGGGTGCTGAAGCTTTCTTT

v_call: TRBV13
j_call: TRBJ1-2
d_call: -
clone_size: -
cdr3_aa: CASSPTGWGGYTF
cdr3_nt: TGTGCCAGCAGCCCGACAGGTTGGGGTGGCTACACCTTC

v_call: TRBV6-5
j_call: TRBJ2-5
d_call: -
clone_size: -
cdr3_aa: CASSDAAGQETQYF
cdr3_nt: TGTGCCAGCAGTGACGCGGCGGGACAAGAGACCCAGTACTTC

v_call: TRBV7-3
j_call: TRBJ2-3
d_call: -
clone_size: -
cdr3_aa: CASSLSRDTQYF
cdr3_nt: TGTGCCAGCAGCCTCTCGAGGGATACGCAGTATTTT